This TCR beta chain was captured in a study of response to subunit inactivated influenza vaccine. General study results and limits: After each seasonal influenza vaccination, few new T cells are recruited, the authors suggested.

TCRdb used MiXCR to reprocess the RT-PCR reads, holding one entry per CDR3 protein. Found here are under 200,000 distinct CDR3 sequences, about 10% of them singletons; the top ten hold roughly a third. This clonotype has ten or more counts. Its antigen is not known. The CDR3 has 14 residues. Trimming removed 0 bases at V and 4 bases at J, with 9 bases between. CDR1 is MNHEY and CDR2 is SVGAGI in the germline V gene. The material sequenced was CD8+ T cells sorted from PBMCs, taken roughly 24 months after vaccination. The source is a man aged 50 to 69 who received an inactivated influenza vaccine. The chain links TRBV6-5 to TRBJ1-2, with D hard to call. The CDR3 DNA sequence: TGTGCCAGCAGTTACTCCTCCAACGCCTATGGCTACACCTTC. Protein: CASSYSSNAYGYTF.